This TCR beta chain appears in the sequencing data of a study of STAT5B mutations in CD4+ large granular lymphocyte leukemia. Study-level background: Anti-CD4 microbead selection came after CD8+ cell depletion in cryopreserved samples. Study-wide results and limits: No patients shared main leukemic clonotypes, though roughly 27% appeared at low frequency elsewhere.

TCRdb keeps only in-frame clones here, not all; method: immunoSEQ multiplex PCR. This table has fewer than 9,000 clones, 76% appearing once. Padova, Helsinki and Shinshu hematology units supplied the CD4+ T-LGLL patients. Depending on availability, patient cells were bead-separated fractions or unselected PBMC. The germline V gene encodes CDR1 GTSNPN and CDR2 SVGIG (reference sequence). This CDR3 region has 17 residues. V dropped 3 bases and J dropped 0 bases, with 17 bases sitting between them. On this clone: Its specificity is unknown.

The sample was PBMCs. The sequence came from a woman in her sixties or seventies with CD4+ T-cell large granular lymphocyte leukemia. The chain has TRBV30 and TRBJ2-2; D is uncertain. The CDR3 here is CAWRSLDSASNTGELFF. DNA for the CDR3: TGTGCCTGGAGGAGTCTTGACTCCGCCTCGAACACCGGGGAGCTGTTTTTT.